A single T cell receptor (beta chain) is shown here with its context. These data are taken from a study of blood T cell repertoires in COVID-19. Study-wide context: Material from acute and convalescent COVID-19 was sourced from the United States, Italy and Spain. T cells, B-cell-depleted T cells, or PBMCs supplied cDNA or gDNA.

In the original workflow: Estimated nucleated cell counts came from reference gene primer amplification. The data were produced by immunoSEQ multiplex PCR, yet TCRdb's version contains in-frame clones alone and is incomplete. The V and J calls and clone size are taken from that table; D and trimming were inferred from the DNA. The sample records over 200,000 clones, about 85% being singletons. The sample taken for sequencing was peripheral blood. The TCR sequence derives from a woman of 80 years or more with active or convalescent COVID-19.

CDR3 bases: TGTGCCAGCACCCCCGGAGTCCCCTACGAGCAGTACTTC. Translated: CASTPGVPYEQYF. The V and J genes are TRBV6-2 or TRBV6-3 and TRBJ2-7; the D is unclear. The CDR3 consists of 13 residues. V was trimmed by 7 bases and J by 2 bases, leaving 12 bases between them. The germline V gene has CDR1 MNHEY and CDR2 SVGEGT.